The present T cell receptor beta chain was sequenced within a study of cytomegalovirus exposure and HLA in healthy donors. Findings and caveats of the study: As confirmed in vitro, a few CMV-associated chains were specific for CMV antigens. It was only CMV serostatus that was available as immune exposure information. Among TCR beta chains, those listed as cytomegalovirus-associated numbered fewer than 200.

Germline loops: CDR1 MDHEN, CDR2 SYDVKM. V trimming: 5 bases; J trimming: 6 bases; junction bases outside the gene matches: 14. CDR3 length: 17 residues. Regarding this clone: The antigen is unknown.

At collection, donors were nominally healthy, but unrecorded immune exposures were probable. The PCR employed 60 Vbeta primers together with 13 Jbeta primers. Produced via immunoSEQ multiplex PCR; TCRdb's table is partial and in-frame only. The repertoire holds some 200,000 clones, with more than 65% as singletons. This TCR came from a female donor in good health and CMV-seronegative. Sequenced: PBMCs. V and J are TRBV28 and TRBJ2-1; 9 bases line up with TRBD2. In DNA, the CDR3 is TGTGCCAGCAGTCTCAGATCGGGGACTAGCACCTCCAATGAGCAGTTCTTC. It is translated as CASSLRSGTSTSNEQFF.